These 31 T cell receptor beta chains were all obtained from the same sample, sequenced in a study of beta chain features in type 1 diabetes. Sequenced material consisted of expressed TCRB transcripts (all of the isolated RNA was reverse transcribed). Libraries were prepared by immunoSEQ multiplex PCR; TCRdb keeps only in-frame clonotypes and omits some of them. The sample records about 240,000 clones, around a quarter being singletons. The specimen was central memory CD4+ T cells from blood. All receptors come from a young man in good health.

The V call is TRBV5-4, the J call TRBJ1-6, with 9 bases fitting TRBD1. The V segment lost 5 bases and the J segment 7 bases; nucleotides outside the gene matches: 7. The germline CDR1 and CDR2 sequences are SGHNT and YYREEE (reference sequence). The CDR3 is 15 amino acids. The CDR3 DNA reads TGTGCCAGCAGACGACAGGGGGGAATCAATTCACCCCTCCACTTT. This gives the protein CASRRQGGINSPLHF.

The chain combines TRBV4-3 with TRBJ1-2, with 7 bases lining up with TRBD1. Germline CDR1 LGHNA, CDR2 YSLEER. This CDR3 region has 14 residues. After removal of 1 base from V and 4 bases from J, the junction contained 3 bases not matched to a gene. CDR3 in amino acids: CASSQGDRVYGYTF. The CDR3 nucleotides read TGCGCCAGCAGCCAAGGCGACAGGGTCTATGGCTACACCTTC.

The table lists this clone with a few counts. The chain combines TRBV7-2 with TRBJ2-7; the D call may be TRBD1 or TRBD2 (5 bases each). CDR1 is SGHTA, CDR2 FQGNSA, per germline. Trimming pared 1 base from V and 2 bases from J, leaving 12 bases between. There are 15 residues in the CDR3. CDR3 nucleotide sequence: TGTGCCAGCAGCTTAGAGCCGGGACGGACCTACGAGCAGTACTTC. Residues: CASSLEPGRTYEQYF.

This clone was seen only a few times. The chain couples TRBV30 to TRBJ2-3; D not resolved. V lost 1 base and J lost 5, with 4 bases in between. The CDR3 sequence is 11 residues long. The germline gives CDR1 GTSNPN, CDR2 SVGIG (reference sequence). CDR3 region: CAWSAEDTQYF. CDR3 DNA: TGTGCCTGGAGTGCGGAAGATACGCAGTATTTT.

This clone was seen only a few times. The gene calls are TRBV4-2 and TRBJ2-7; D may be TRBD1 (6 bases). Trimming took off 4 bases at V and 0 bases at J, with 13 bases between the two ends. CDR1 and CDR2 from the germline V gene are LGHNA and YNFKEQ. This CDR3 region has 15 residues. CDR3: CASSPSRDTSYEQYF. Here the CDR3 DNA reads TGTGCCAGCAGCCCTAGCCGGGACACCTCCTACGAGCAGTACTTC.

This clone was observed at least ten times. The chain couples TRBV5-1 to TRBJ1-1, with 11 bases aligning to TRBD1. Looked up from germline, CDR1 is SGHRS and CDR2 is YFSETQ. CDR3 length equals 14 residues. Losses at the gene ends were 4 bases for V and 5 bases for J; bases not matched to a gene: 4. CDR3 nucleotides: TGCGCCAGCAGCCAGGACAGGGGGCAAACTGAAGCTTTCTTT. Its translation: CASSQDRGQTEAFF. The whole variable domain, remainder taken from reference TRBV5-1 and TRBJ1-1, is KAGVTQTPRYLIKTRGQQVTLSCSPISGHRSVSWYQQTPGQGLQFLFEYFSETQRNKGNFPGRFSGRQFSNSRSEMNVSTLELGDSALYLCASSQDRGQTEAFFGQGTRLTVV.

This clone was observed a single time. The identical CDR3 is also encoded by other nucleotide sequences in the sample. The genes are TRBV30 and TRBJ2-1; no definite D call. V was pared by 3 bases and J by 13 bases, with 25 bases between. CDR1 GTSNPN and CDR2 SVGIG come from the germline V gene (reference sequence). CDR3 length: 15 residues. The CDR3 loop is CAWSQTGGMVILQFF. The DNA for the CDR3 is TGTGCCTGGAGCCAGACGGGTGGGATGGTCATACTTCAGTTCTTC.

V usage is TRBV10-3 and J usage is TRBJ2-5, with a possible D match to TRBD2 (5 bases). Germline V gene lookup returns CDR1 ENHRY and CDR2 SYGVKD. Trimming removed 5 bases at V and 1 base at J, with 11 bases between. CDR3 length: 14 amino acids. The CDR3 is CAISLAPGQETQYF. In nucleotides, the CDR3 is TGTGCCATCAGTCTAGCCCCAGGCCAAGAGACCCAGTACTTC.

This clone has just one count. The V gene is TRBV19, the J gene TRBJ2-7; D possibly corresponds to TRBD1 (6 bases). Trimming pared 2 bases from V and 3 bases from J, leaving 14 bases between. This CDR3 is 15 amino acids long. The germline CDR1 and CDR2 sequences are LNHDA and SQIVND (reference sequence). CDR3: CASSIKPGEGYEQYF. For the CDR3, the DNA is TGTGCCAGTAGTATAAAGCCAGGGGAAGGCTACGAGCAGTACTTC.

The CDR3 DNA is TGCGCCAGCAGCTTGGAGGGCAGGGGAGCTTTCTTT. Translated, it gives CASSLEGRGAFF. The chain carries TRBV5-1 and TRBJ1-1, with TRBD1 as a possible D gene (6 bases). CDR3 size: 12 residues. V lost 0 bases to trimming and J lost 10 bases, with 10 bases between them. Germline V gene data show CDR1 as SGHRS and CDR2 as YFSETQ. Full variable domain (rest looked up from reference TRBV5-1 and TRBJ1-1): KAGVTQTPRYLIKTRGQQVTLSCSPISGHRSVSWYQQTPGQGLQFLFEYFSETQRNKGNFPGRFSGRQFSNSRSEMNVSTLELGDSALYLCASSLEGRGAFFGQGTRLTVV.

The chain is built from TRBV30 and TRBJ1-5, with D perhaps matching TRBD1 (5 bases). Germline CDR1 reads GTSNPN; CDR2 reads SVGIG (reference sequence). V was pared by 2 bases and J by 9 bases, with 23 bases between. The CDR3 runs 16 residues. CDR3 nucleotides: TGTGCCTGGAGTTTTCCGGGAGGGACGCCTGTCGGGCCCCAGCATTTT. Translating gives CAWSFPGGTPVGPQHF.

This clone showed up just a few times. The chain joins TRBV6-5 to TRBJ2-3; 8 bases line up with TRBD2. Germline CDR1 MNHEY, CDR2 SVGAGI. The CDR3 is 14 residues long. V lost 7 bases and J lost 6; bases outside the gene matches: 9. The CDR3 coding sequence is TGTGCCAGCACAAGGGCGGGAGGCCTGGATACGCAGTATTTT. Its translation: CASTRAGGLDTQYF.

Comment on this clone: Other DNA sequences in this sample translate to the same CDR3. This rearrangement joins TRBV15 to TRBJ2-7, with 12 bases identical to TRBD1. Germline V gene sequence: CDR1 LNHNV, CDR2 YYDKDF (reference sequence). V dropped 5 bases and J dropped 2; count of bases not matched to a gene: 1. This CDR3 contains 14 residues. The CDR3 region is CATSRDRGPYEQYF. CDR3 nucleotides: TGTGCCACCAGCCGGGACAGGGGGCCCTACGAGCAGTACTTC. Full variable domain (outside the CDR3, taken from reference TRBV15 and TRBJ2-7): DAMVIQNPRYQVTQFGKPVTLSCSQTLNHNVMYWYQQKSSQAPKLLFHYYDKDFNNEADTPDNFQSRRPNTSFCFLDIRSPGLGDTAMYLCATSRDRGPYEQYFGPGTRLTVT.

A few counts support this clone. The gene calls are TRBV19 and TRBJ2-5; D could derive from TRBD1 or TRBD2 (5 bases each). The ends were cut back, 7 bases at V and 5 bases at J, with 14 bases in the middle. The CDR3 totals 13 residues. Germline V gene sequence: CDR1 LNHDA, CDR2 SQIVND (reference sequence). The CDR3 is CASTPGRGETQYF. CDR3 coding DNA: TGTGCCAGTACCCCGGGACGCGGGGAGACCCAGTACTTC.

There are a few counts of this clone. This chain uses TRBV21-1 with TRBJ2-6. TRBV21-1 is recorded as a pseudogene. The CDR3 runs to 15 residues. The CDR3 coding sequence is TGTGCCAGCAGCAAAGGGGGCAGGAGGTTCAACGTCCTGACTTTC. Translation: CASSKGGRRFNVLTF.

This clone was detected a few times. This CDR3 is CASSLERGNQPQHF. The DNA for the CDR3 is TGTGCCAGCAGTCTCGAGAGGGGCAATCAGCCCCAGCATTTT. The chain recombines TRBV6-5 with TRBJ1-5; D is unclear. V was cut by 5 bases and J by 2 bases, with 10 bases left in between. This CDR3 has 14 amino acids. Germline CDR1 reads MNHEY; CDR2 reads SVGAGI.

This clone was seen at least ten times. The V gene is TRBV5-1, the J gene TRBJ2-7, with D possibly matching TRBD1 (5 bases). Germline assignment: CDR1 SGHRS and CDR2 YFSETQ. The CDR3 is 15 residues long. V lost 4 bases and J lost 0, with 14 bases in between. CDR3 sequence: CASSPGPTDSYEQYF. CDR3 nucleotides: TGCGCCAGCAGCCCAGGACCGACAGACTCCTACGAGCAGTACTTC.

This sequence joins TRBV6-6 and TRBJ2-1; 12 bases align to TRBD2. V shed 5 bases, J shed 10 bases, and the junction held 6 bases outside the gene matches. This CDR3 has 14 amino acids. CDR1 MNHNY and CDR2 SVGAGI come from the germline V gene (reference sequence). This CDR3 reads CASSPGTSGPEQFF. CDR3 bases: TGTGCCAGCAGTCCCGGGACTAGCGGGCCCGAGCAGTTCTTC.

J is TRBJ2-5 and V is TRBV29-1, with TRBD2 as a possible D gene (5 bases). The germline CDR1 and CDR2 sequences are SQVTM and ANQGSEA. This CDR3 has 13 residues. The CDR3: CSTQRRRQETQYF. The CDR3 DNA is TGCAGTACTCAGAGGAGGCGACAAGAGACCCAGTACTTC.

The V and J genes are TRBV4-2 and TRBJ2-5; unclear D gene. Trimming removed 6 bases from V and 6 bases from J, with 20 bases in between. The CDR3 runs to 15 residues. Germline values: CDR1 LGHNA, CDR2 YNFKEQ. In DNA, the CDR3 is TGTGCCAGCAGTCGCTTTGACTCCCAGCACAAGACCCAGTACTTC. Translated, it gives CASSRFDSQHKTQYF.

For the CDR3, the DNA is TGTGCCAGCAGTGCCAGGACACCTGGGAAGGAGGCCCAGTACTTC. Translation gives CASSARTPGKEAQYF. The chain is built from TRBV28 and TRBJ2-5; D tentatively fits TRBD1 or TRBD2 (5 bases each). CDR3 length: 15 residues. Deletions cut 5 bases from V and 9 bases from J, with 22 bases between. CDR1 and CDR2 (germline): MDHEN, SYDVKM.

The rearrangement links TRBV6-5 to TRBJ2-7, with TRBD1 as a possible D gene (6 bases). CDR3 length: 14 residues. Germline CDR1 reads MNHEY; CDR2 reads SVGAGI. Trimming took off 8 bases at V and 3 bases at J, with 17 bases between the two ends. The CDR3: CASGPSKGGYEQYF. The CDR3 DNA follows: TGTGCCAGCGGGCCCAGCAAAGGGGGCTACGAGCAGTACTTC.

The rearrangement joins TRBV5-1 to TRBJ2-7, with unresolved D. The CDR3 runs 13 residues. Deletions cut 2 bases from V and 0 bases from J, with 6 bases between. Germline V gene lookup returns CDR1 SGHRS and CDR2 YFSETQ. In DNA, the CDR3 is TGCGCCAGCAGCTTCGGCAGCTCCTACGAGCAGTACTTC. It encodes CASSFGSSYEQYF.

The CDR3 DNA follows: TGTGCCAGCAGACTGGCGGGAGCAGAGACCCAGTACTTC. Translated: CASRLAGAETQYF. This chain connects TRBV6-5 to TRBJ2-5, with 7 bases aligning to TRBD2. The CDR3 is 13 residues long. Trimming cost V 6 bases and J 4 bases; bases outside gene matches: 5. Germline lookup yields CDR1 MNHEY and CDR2 SVGAGI.

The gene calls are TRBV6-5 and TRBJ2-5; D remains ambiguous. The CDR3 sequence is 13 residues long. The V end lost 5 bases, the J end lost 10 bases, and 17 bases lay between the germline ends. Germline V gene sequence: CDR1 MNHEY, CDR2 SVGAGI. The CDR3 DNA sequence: TGTGCCAGCAGTGATGGGTCCAGTGTGAGCCAGTACTTC. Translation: CASSDGSSVSQYF.

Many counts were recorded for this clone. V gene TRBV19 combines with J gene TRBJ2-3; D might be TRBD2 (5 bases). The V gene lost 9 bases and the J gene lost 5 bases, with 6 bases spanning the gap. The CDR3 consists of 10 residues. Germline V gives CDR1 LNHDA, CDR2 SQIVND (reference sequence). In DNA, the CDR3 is TGTGCCAGCGAGGGAGATACGCAGTATTTT. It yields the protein CASEGDTQYF.

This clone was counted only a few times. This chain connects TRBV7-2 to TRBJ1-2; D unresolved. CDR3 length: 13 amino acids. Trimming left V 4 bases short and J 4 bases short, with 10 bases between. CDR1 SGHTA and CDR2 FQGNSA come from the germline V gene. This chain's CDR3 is CASSSSRAYGYTF. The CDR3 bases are TGTGCCAGCAGCTCGTCTAGGGCCTATGGCTACACCTTC.

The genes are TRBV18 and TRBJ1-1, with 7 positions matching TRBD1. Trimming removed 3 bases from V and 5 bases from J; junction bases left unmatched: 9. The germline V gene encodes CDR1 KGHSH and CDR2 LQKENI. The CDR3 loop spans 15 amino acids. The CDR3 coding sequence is TGTGCCAGCTCACCCCAGGGGGGGATACGGACTGAAGCTTTCTTT. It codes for CASSPQGGIRTEAFF.

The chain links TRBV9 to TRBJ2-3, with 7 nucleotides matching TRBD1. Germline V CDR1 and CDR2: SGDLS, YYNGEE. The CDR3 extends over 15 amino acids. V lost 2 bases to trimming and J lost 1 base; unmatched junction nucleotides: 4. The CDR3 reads CASSVFTGGTDTQYF. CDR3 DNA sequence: TGTGCCAGCAGCGTCTTCACAGGGGGCACAGATACGCAGTATTTT.

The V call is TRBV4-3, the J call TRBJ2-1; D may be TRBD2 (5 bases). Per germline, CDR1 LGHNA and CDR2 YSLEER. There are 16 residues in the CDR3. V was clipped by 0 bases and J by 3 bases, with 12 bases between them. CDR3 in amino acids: CASSQDMASSYNEQFF. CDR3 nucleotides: TGCGCCAGCAGCCAAGATATGGCTAGCAGCTACAATGAGCAGTTCTTC.

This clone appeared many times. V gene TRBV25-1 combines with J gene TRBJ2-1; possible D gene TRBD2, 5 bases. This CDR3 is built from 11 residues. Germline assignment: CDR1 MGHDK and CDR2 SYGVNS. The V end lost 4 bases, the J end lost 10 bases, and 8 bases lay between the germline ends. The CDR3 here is CASSAKREQFF. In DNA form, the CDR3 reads TGTGCCAGCAGTGCTAAGCGGGAGCAGTTCTTC.